This entry lists 3 T cell receptor beta chains sequenced from one sample in a study of T cells in Graves' hyperthyroidism and ophthalmopathy. Researchers amplified the TCR beta CDR3 regions from RNA transcripts. The HTBI primer set drove a first-round RT-PCR of the TCR CDR3. TCRdb re-derived calls from the multiplex PCR reads in MiXCR, one entry per CDR3 protein. The sample consists of a few hundred thousand distinct CDR3 sequences, around a fifth of them appearing once. The sample consisted of blood. The receptors stem from a man aged 50-59 years with Graves' ophthalmopathy.

This clonotype was picked up a small number of times. The V gene is TRBV10-3, the J gene TRBJ2-5, with TRBD2 matching over 9 bases. V dropped 4 bases and J dropped 5; count of bases not matched to a gene: 8. The germline gives CDR1 ENHRY, CDR2 SYGVKD. The CDR3 covers 15 residues. CDR3 nucleotide sequence: TGTGCCATCAGTGGCGCTAGCGGGAATCGGGAGACCCAGTACTTC. It yields the protein CAISGASGNRETQYF.

In this sample, this clonotype turned up many times. The chain employs TRBV5-1 and TRBJ2-7; D might be TRBD1 or TRBD2, each matching 5 bases. Per germline, CDR1 SGHRS and CDR2 YFSETQ. The CDR3 is made up of 15 amino acids. V shed 0 bases and J shed 0 bases, with 10 bases lying between them. The chain's CDR3 is CASSLEGRDSYEQYF. The CDR3 nucleotides read TGCGCCAGCAGCTTGGAGGGACGGGACTCCTACGAGCAGTACTTC.

This clonotype was found a few times. The chain links TRBV5-8 to TRBJ2-7; 8 nucleotides line up with TRBD1. The germline gives CDR1 SGHTS, CDR2 YDEGEE. The V gene end was trimmed by 2 bases and the J gene end by 3 bases; junction bases not matched to a gene: 10. There are 16 residues in the CDR3. The CDR3 reads CASSFRGTGGFYEQYF. The CDR3 bases are TGTGCCAGCAGCTTTCGTGGGACAGGAGGGTTCTACGAGCAGTACTTC.